This T cell receptor beta chain comes out of a study of T cell repertoires in cytomegalovirus infection. Across the whole study: An indication of both CMV infection and matching HLA type came from public TCR beta signatures.

Germline-derived CDR1 and CDR2 are SGHVS and FQNEAQ. The CDR3 runs 15 residues. Trimming left V 1 base short and J 4 bases short, with 11 bases between. This clonotype was seen many times. Antigen specificity is unknown. Study findings and constraints: CMV-specific TCR beta clonotypes restricted by HLA-C were the ones dominating the ex vivo response.

TCRdb re-called the reads with MiXCR, one entry per CDR3 protein. The sample records about 830,000 distinct CDR3 sequences, about 33% being singletons. The TCR comes from a human donor in good health (CMV status not recorded). Some clones in this sample may be carry-over from other donors' samples. The specimen comprised cultured CD8+ T cells from PBMCs, sampled from culture after CMV antigen stimulation. The chain links TRBV7-8 to TRBJ1-5; D perhaps matches TRBD1 (6 bases). The DNA for the CDR3 is TGTGCCAGCAGCTTAGGGGACAAGGGGAATCAGCCCCAGCATTTT. This translates into CASSLGDKGNQPQHF.